This T cell receptor (beta chain) is from a study of neoadjuvant nivolumab and ipilimumab in lung cancer. Study overall: Patients got nivolumab 3 mg/kg on days 1, 15 and 29; combination added ipilimumab 1 mg/kg day 1.

Findings and caveats of the study: Resected-tumor TCR richness correlated positively with pretherapy blood richness. Only two of four nivolumab-treated tumors gained richness and clonality by surgery. TCR richness and clonality were higher in tumors than adjacent uninvolved lung.

With respect to this clone: Its specificity is unknown.

The data were produced by immunoSEQ multiplex PCR, yet TCRdb's version contains in-frame clones alone and is incomplete. The sample carries 28,000 or so clones, over 80% recorded once. V was pared by 1 base and J by 0 bases, with 1 base of the junction left unmatched. Germline CDR1 reads SGHRS; CDR2 reads YFSETQ. The length of the CDR3 is 15 residues. The chain joins TRBV5-1 to TRBJ2-1; 7 nucleotides line up with TRBD1. This TCR came from an adult with non-small cell lung cancer. Sequencing used tumor tissue, obtained after neoadjuvant nivolumab, alone or with ipilimumab, at or shortly before surgery. The CDR3 bases are TGCGCCAGCAGCTTGCCAGGGGGCTCCTACAATGAGCAGTTCTTC. Translation: CASSLPGGSYNEQFF.